These T cell receptor beta chains were read from a single sample in a study of T cells in Graves' hyperthyroidism and ophthalmopathy. TCRdb reprocessed the multiplex PCR reads with MiXCR, giving one entry per CDR3 protein. The sample lists hundreds of thousands of distinct CDR3 sequences, about 45% occurring once. The sequenced sample consisted of peripheral blood or thyroid tissue (not recorded which). These receptors came from an adult man with Graves' disease, either hyperthyroidism or ophthalmopathy (not recorded which). CDR3s include the opening cysteine and the closing phenylalanine or tryptophan. The D gene is left open where the match is weak. Clone size appears in some rows only: once, few, many, or a class for an expanded clone.

size: .; length: 18; J: TRBJ1-3; V: TRBV7-3; D: .; DNA: TGTGCCAGCAGTTTAAAAGGGAAGGGACCGATCTCTGGAAACACCATATATTTT; CDR3: CASSLKGKGPISGNTIYF
size: many; length: 15; J: TRBJ2-7; V: TRBV10-3; D: TRBD2; DNA: TGTGCCATCAGCCACGGGACTAGCGCTTCCTACGAGCAGTACTTC; CDR3: CAISHGTSASYEQYF
size: few; length: 12; J: TRBJ1-1; V: TRBV19; D: .; DNA: TGTGCCAGTAGTGTCCCCTCTGGTTCGGCTTTCTTT; CDR3: CASSVPSGSAFF
size: .; length: 12; J: TRBJ1-1; V: TRBV7-3; D: .; DNA: TGTGCCAGCAGCTTTTCGGGGGGCGTAGCTTTCTTT; CDR3: CASSFSGGVAFF
size: few; length: 15; J: TRBJ1-2; V: TRBV5-6; D: TRBD1; DNA: TGTGCCAGCAGTTACGAGGGGACAGGGCACTATGGCTACACCTTC; CDR3: CASSYEGTGHYGYTF
size: many; length: 12; J: TRBJ1-1; V: TRBV7-9; D: .; DNA: TGTGCCAGCAGCTTATTCAGCACTGAAGCTTTCTTT; CDR3: CASSLFSTEAFF
size: .; length: 14; J: TRBJ2-7; V: TRBV11-2; D: .; DNA: TGTGCCAGCAGCTTACTGGACAGCTCCTACGAGCAGTACTTC; CDR3: CASSLLDSSYEQYF
size: few; length: 16; J: TRBJ2-6; V: TRBV6-5; D: .; DNA: TGTGCCAGCAGTTACTCATCAGTGGGGTGGGCCAACGTCCTGACTTTC; CDR3: CASSYSSVGWANVLTF
size: .; length: 15; J: TRBJ1-6; V: TRBV2; D: .; DNA: TGTGTCAGCAGTGAAGATGGGCAATATAATTCACCCCTCCACTTT; CDR3: CVSSEDGQYNSPLHF
size: few; length: 14; J: TRBJ1-1; V: TRBV25-1; D: .; DNA: TGTGCCAGCAGTGGATGGAACGGGGACACTGAAGCTTTCTTT; CDR3: CASSGWNGDTEAFF
size: .; length: 15; J: TRBJ1-5; V: TRBV9; D: TRBD1; DNA: TGTGCCAGCGAGGGTGCAGGGGGAGACAATCAGCCCCAGCATTTT; CDR3: CASEGAGGDNQPQHF
size: .; length: 15; J: TRBJ1-3; V: TRBV19; D: TRBD1; DNA: TGTGCCAGCAGTGTTAGGGGACAGGGGGCAAACACCATATATTTT; CDR3: CASSVRGQGANTIYF
size: .; length: 13; J: TRBJ2-2; V: TRBV5-1; D: .; DNA: TGCGCCAGCAGCACCGGGGCCGCCGGGGAGCTGTTTTTT; CDR3: CASSTGAAGELFF
size: few; length: 11; J: TRBJ1-2; V: TRBV20-1; D: .; DNA: TGCAGCAATACCCAGGGGTTTGGCTACACCTTC; CDR3: CSNTQGFGYTF
size: many; length: 14; J: TRBJ1-5; V: TRBV6-6; D: .; DNA: TGTGCCAGCAGTTACTCCCCAAGGAATCAGCCCCAGCATTTT; CDR3: CASSYSPRNQPQHF
size: .; length: 16; J: TRBJ1-3; V: TRBV7-8; D: TRBD1; DNA: TGTGCCAGCAGCCAGAAAAGGGGACAGGCTGGAAACACCATATATTTT; CDR3: CASSQKRGQAGNTIYF
size: .; length: 13; J: TRBJ1-1; V: TRBV20-1; D: .; DNA: TGCAGTGCCCCTGCCCTAGGGACCGGGGGTGCTTTCTTT; CDR3: CSAPALGTGGAFF
size: .; length: 14; J: TRBJ2-5; V: TRBV7-2; D: TRBD2; DNA: TGTGCCAGCTCTATAGCGGGAGGGCCTGAGACCCAGTACTTC; CDR3: CASSIAGGPETQYF
size: .; length: 15; J: TRBJ1-1; V: TRBV19; D: .; DNA: TGTGCCAGTAGTATTTCCCCCGCTTCGAACACTGAAGCTTTCTTT; CDR3: CASSISPASNTEAFF
size: .; length: 13; J: TRBJ2-7; V: TRBV25-1; D: .; DNA: TGTGCCAGCAGCTCCTCACTTCGGGGCGAGCAGTACTTC; CDR3: CASSSSLRGEQYF
size: .; length: 14; J: TRBJ1-4; V: TRBV5-5; D: .; DNA: TGTGCCAGCAGCTTTGGAGAGGGGAATGAAAAACTGTTTTTT; CDR3: CASSFGEGNEKLFF
size: .; length: 16; J: TRBJ2-7; V: TRBV5-1; D: .; DNA: TGCGCCAGCAGCTTGAGCCTCCCGGACCCCCCCTACGAGCAGTACTTC; CDR3: CASSLSLPDPPYEQYF
size: few; length: 15; J: TRBJ1-1; V: TRBV12-3/TRBV12-4; D: .; DNA: TGTGCCAGCACCCGTCGCTCGACAGGGAACACTGAAGCTTTCTTT; CDR3: CASTRRSTGNTEAFF
size: .; length: 17; J: TRBJ2-2; V: TRBV5-1; D: .; DNA: TGCGCCAGCAGCTTGGAGTCTAGATCGGTGAGCACCGGGGAGCTGTTTTTT; CDR3: CASSLESRSVSTGELFF
size: .; length: 15; J: TRBJ1-2; V: TRBV5-1; D: .; DNA: TGTGCCAGCAGCCCGTCGAACAGGGCGCAGTATGGCTACACCTTC; CDR3: CASSPSNRAQYGYTF
size: .; length: 14; J: TRBJ2-7; V: TRBV21-1; D: .; DNA: TGTGCCAGCAGCCAAAGGACGGTTCTCGGGGAGCAGTACTTC; CDR3: CASSQRTVLGEQYF
size: many; length: 14; J: TRBJ1-5; V: TRBV19; D: .; DNA: TGTGCCAGTAGTCTAGCGGCGGGATATCAGCCCCAGCATTTT; CDR3: CASSLAAGYQPQHF
size: many; length: 15; J: TRBJ2-5; V: TRBV7-3; D: TRBD1; DNA: TGTGCCAGCAGCTTAGGAGGGACAGGGGATGAGACCCAGTACTTC; CDR3: CASSLGGTGDETQYF
size: .; length: 18; J: TRBJ1-2; V: TRBV15; D: .; DNA: TGTGCCACCAGCAGAGATGAAAAGATAGGGGGGCCCCCCTATGGCTACACCTTC; CDR3: CATSRDEKIGGPPYGYTF
size: .; length: 14; J: TRBJ2-2; V: TRBV29-1; D: .; DNA: TGCAGCGTTGGGGGGGCAGGGGGAGGTGGGGAGCTGTTTTTT; CDR3: CSVGGAGGGGELFF
size: .; length: 14; J: TRBJ1-1; V: TRBV20-1; D: .; DNA: TGCAGTGCTCGCCGTAGATACCCGGGGACTGAAGCTTTCTTT; CDR3: CSARRRYPGTEAFF
size: many; length: 13; J: TRBJ1-1; V: TRBV10-3; D: TRBD1; DNA: TGTGCCATCAGCGGGACAGGGAACACTGAAGCTTTCTTT; CDR3: CAISGTGNTEAFF
size: .; length: 14; J: TRBJ2-5; V: TRBV2; D: TRBD2; DNA: TGTGCCAGCAGTTATCCGGGAGGGGGGGAGTCCCAGTACTTC; CDR3: CASSYPGGGESQYF
size: .; length: 15; J: TRBJ1-5; V: TRBV9; D: TRBD1; DNA: TGTGCTAGAGACACCGGGACAGAAAGCAATCAGCCCCAGCATTTT; CDR3: CARDTGTESNQPQHF
size: few; length: 14; J: TRBJ1-6; V: TRBV7-3; D: .; DNA: TGCGCCAGCAGCCACGGACGAGGAGGTCCACCCCTCCACTTT; CDR3: CASSHGRGGPPLHF
size: .; length: 16; J: TRBJ1-6; V: TRBV7-9; D: .; DNA: TGTGCCAGCAGCTTGGGCGTCAGGGGAGACGTTTCACCCCTCCACTTT; CDR3: CASSLGVRGDVSPLHF
size: .; length: 11; J: TRBJ1-1; V: TRBV20-1; D: .; DNA: TGCAGCTTCTTAGCGAACACTGAAGCTTTCTTT; CDR3: CSFLANTEAFF
size: many; length: 15; J: TRBJ1-4; V: TRBV7-3; D: .; DNA: TGTGCCAGCAGCTTAACGGGCAGCCGGAATGAAAAACTGTTTTTT; CDR3: CASSLTGSRNEKLFF
size: few; length: 15; J: TRBJ1-4; V: TRBV6-5; D: .; DNA: TGTGCCAGCAGTTACGCGGCAGGGTGGGGTGAAAAACTGTTTTTT; CDR3: CASSYAAGWGEKLFF
size: many; length: 15; J: TRBJ1-6; V: TRBV25-1; D: .; DNA: TGTGCCAGCAGTGAATCCCGGGGTGGGAATTCACCCCTCCACTTT; CDR3: CASSESRGGNSPLHF
size: few; length: 14; J: TRBJ2-5; V: TRBV5-1; D: .; DNA: TGCGCCAGCAGCTCCCGGAACAGGGACGAGACCCAGTACTTC; CDR3: CASSSRNRDETQYF
size: .; length: 13; J: TRBJ1-2; V: TRBV10-3; D: .; DNA: TGTGCCATCAGTGGGCAGAGTAACTATGGCTACACCTTC; CDR3: CAISGQSNYGYTF
size: many; length: 14; J: TRBJ1-1; V: TRBV2; D: .; DNA: TGCGCCAGCAGTGAACTGGGAAGGGACACTGAAGCTTTCTTT; CDR3: CASSELGRDTEAFF
size: .; length: 15; J: TRBJ1-1; V: TRBV6-6; D: .; DNA: TGTGCCAGCAGTTACTCCCGGGATTCGAACACTGAAGCTTTCTTT; CDR3: CASSYSRDSNTEAFF
size: many; length: 14; J: TRBJ2-5; V: TRBV6-5; D: .; DNA: TGTGCCAGCCCGCAGGACACGCCTCAAGAGACCCAGTACTTC; CDR3: CASPQDTPQETQYF